One T cell receptor (beta chain) is described in this entry. This entry comes from a study of blood T cell repertoires in COVID-19. Clones were sequenced by immunoSEQ multiplex PCR, and TCRdb holds only the in-frame ones, with some missing. This sample has about 210,000 clones, with 80% to 90% found just once. With 1 base removed from V and 16 bases from J, the gap between germline ends came to 17 bases. The germline V gene encodes CDR1 MGHDK and CDR2 SYGVNS. There are 13 residues in the CDR3. The sequencing input was peripheral blood. The genes are TRBV25-1 and TRBJ1-5; D is uncertain. The sequence was obtained from a woman between 45 and 65 years old with active or convalescent COVID-19. The DNA for the CDR3 is TGTGCCAGCAGTGAATTTTTATGGCAGAAAGTCCATTTT. Translation gives CASSEFLWQKVHF.